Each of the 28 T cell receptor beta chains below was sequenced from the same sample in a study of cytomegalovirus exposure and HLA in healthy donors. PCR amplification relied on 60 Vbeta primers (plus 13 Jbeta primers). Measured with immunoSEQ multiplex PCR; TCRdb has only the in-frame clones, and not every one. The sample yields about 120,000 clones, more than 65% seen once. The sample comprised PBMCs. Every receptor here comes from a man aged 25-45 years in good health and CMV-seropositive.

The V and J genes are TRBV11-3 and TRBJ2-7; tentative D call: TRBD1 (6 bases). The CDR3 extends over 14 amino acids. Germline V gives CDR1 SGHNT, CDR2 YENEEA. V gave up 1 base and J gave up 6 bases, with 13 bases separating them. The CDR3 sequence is CASSLGQQGSEQYF. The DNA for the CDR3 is TGTGCCAGCAGCTTAGGGCAACAGGGTTCCGAGCAGTACTTC.

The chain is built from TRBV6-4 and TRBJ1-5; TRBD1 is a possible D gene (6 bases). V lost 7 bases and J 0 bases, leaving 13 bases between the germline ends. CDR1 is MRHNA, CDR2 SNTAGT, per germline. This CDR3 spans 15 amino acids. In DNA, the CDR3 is TGTGCCAGCAAACTGGACAGTTATAGCAATCAGCCCCAGCATTTT. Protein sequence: CASKLDSYSNQPQHF.

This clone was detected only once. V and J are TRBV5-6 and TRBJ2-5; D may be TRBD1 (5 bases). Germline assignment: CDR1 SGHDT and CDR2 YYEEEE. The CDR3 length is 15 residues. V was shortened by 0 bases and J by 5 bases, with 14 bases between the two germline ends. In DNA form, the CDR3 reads TGTGCCAGCAGCTTGGGGCGACAGCCTGCTGAGACCCAGTACTTC. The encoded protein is CASSLGRQPAETQYF.

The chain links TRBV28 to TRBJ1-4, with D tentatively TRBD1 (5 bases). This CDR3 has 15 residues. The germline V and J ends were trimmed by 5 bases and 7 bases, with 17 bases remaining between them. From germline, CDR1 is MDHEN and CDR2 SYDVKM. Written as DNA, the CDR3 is TGTGCCAGCAGTCCCCTGGCCAGGGAAGGTGAAAAACTGTTTTTT. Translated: CASSPLAREGEKLFF.

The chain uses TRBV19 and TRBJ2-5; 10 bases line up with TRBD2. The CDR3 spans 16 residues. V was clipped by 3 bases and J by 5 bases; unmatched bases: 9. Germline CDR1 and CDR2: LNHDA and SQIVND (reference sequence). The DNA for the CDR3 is TGTGCCAGTAGTATGACCAGCGGGGGGGCCGAGGAGACCCAGTACTTC. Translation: CASSMTSGGAEETQYF.

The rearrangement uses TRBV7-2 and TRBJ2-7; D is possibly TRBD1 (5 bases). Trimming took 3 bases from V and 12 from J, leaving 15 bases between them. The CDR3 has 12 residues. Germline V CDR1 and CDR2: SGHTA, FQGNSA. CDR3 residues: CASSFDRTSWYF. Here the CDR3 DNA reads TGTGCCAGCAGCTTCGATCGGACAAGCTGGTACTTC. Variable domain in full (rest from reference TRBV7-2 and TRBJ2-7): GAGVSQSPSNKVTEKGKDVELRCDPISGHTALYWYRQSLGQGLEFLIYFQGNSAPDKSGLPSDRFSAERTGGSVSTLTIQRTQQEDSAVYLCASSFDRTSWYFGPGTRLTVT.

CDR3 sequence reads: CASSRRSGVLNTGELFF. CDR3 DNA sequence: TGCGCCAGCAGCCGAAGGTCCGGGGTCTTGAACACCGGGGAGCTGTTTTTT. V is TRBV4-3 and J is TRBJ2-2; D possibly corresponds to TRBD2 (5 bases). This CDR3 has 17 amino acids. V was cut by 4 bases and J by 1 base, with 16 bases left in between. Germline CDR1 is LGHNA and CDR2 is YSLEER.

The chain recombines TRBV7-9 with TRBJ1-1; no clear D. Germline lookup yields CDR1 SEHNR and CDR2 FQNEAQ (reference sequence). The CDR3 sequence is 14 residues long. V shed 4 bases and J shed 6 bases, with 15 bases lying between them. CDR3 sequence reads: CASSSPEQSPEAFF. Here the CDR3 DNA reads TGTGCCAGCAGCTCCCCCGAACAGTCCCCTGAAGCTTTCTTT.

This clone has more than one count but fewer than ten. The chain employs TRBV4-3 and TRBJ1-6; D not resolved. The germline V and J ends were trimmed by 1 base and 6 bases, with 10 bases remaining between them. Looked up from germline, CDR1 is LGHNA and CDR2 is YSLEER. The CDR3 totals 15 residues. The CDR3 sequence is CASSQVYAGNSPLHF. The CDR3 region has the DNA TGCGCCAGCAGCCAAGTGTACGCCGGTAATTCACCCCTCCACTTT.

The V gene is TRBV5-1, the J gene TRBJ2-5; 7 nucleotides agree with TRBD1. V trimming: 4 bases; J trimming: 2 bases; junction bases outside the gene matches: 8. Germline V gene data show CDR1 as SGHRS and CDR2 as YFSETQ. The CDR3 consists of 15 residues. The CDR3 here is CASSLLGQIQETQYF. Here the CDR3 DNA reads TGCGCCAGCAGCCTCTTGGGACAGATACAAGAGACCCAGTACTTC.

The CDR3 DNA follows: TGCGCCAGCAGCCAAGATTTACGACAGGGGAGAGCAGATACGCAGTATTTT. This translates into CASSQDLRQGRADTQYF. This sequence joins TRBV4-3 and TRBJ2-3; TRBD1 agrees at 8 bases. Per germline, CDR1 LGHNA and CDR2 YSLEER. The CDR3 is 17 residues long. Trimming cost V 0 bases and J 4 bases; bases outside gene matches: 9.

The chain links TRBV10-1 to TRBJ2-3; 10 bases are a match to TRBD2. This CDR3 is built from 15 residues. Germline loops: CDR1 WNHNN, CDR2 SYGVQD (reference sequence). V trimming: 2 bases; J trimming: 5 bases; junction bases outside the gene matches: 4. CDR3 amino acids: CASSEILAGVDTQYF. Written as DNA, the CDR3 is TGCGCCAGCAGTGAGATCCTAGCGGGGGTAGATACGCAGTATTTT.

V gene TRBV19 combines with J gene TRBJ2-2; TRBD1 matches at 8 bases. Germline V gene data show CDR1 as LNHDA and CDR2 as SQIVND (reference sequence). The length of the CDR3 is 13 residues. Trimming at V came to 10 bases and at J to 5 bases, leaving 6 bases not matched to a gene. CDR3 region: CATRGPGTGELFF. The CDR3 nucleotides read TGTGCCACCAGGGGGCCTGGGACCGGGGAGCTGTTTTTT. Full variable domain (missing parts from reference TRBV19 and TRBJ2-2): DGGITQSPKYLFRKEGQNVTLSCEQNLNHDAMYWYRQDPGQGLRLIYYSQIVNDFQKGDIAEGYSVSREKKESFPLTVTSAQKNPTAFYLCATRGPGTGELFFGEGSRLTVL.

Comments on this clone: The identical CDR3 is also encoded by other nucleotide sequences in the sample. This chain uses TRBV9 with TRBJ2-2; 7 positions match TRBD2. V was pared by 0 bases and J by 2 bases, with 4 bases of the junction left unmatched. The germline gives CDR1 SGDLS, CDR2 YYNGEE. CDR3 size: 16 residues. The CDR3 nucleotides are TGTGCCAGCAGCGTAGTGGGCGGGGGTAACACCGGGGAGCTGTTTTTT. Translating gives CASSVVGGGNTGELFF.

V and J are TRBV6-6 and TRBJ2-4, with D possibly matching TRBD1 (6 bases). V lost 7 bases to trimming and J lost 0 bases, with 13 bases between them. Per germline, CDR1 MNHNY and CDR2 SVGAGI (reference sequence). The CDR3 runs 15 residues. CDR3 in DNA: TGTGCCAGCACCACGGGACACTTAGCCAAAAACATTCAGTACTTC. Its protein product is CASTTGHLAKNIQYF.

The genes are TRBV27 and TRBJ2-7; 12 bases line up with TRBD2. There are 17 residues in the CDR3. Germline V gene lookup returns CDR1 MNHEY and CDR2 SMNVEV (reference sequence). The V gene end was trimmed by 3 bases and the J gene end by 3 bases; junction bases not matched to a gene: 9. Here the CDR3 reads CASSFPRLAGANYEQYF. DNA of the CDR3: TGTGCCAGCAGTTTCCCCCGACTAGCGGGGGCCAACTACGAGCAGTACTTC.

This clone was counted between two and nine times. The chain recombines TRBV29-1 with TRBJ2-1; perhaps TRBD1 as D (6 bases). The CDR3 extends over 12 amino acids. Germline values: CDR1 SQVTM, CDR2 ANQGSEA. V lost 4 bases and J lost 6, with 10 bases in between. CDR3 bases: TGCAGCGTTGGGCTACAGGGCAATGAGCAGTTCTTC. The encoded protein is CSVGLQGNEQFF.

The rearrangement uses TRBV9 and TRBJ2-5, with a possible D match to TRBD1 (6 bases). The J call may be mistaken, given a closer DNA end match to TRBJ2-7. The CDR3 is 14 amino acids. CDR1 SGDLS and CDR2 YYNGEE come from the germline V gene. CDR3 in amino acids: CASSVGQLSYEQYF. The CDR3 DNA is TGTGCCAGCAGCGTCGGACAGTTGTCCTACGAGCAGTACTTC.

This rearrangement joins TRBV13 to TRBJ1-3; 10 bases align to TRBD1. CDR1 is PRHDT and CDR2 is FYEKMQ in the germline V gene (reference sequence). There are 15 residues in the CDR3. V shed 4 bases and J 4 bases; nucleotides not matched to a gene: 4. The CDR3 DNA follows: TGTGCCAGCAGCTCGGGACAGGGGACGGGAAACACCATATATTTT. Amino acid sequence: CASSSGQGTGNTIYF. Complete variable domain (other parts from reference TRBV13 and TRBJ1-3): AAGVIQSPRHLIKEKRETATLKCYPIPRHDTVYWYQQGPGQDPQFLISFYEKMQSDKGSIPDRFSAQQFSDYHSELNMSSLELGDSALYFCASSSGQGTGNTIYFGEGSWLTVV.

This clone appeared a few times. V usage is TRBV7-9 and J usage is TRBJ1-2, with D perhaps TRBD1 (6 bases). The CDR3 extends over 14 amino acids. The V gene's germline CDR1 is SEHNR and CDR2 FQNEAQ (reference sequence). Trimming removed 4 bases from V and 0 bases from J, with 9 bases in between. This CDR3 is CASSYGQTNYGYTF. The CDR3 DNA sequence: TGTGCCAGCAGCTATGGACAGACTAACTATGGCTACACCTTC.

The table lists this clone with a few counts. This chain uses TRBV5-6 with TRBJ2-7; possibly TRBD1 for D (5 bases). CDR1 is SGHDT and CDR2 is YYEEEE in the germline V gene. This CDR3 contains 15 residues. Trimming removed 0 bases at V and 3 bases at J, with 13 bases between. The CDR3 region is CASSLGGAELYEQYF. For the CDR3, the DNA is TGTGCCAGCAGCTTGGGGGGCGCGGAGCTCTACGAGCAGTACTTC.

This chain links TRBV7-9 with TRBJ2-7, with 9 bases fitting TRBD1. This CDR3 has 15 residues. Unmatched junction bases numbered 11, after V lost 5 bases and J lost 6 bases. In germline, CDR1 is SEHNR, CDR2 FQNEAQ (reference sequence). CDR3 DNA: TGTGCCAGCAGCCTCGACTTACAGGGGGCGGTCGAGCAGTACTTC. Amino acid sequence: CASSLDLQGAVEQYF.

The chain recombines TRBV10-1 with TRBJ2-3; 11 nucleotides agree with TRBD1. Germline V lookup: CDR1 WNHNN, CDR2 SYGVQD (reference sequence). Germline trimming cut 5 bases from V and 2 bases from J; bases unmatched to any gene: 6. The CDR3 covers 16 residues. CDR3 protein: CASSPQGQGDTDTQYF. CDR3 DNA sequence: TGCGCCAGCAGTCCCCAGGGACAGGGGGACACAGATACGCAGTATTTT.

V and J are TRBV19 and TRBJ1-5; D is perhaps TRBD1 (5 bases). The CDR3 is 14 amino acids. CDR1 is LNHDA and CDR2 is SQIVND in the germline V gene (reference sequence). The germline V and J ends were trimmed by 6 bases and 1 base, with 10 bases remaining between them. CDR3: CASRGDLSNQPQHF. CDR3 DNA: TGTGCCAGTAGAGGGGACTTGAGCAATCAGCCCCAGCATTTT. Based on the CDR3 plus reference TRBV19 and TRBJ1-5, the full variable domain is DGGITQSPKYLFRKEGQNVTLSCEQNLNHDAMYWYRQDPGQGLRLIYYSQIVNDFQKGDIAEGYSVSREKKESFPLTVTSAQKNPTAFYLCASRGDLSNQPQHFGDGTRLSIL.

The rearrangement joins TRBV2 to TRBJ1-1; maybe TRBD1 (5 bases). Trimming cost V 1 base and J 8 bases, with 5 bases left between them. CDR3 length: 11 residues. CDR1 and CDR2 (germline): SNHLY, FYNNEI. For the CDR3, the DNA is TGTGCCAGCAGTGAAGGACAGGAAGCTTTCTTT. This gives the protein CASSEGQEAFF.

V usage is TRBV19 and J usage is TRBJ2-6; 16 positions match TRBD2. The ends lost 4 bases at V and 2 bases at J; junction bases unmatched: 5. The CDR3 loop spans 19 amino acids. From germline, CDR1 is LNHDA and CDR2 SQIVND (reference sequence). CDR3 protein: CASSRGLAGGLPGANVLTF. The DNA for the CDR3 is TGTGCCAGTAGTAGGGGACTAGCGGGGGGGTTACCTGGGGCCAACGTCCTGACTTTC.

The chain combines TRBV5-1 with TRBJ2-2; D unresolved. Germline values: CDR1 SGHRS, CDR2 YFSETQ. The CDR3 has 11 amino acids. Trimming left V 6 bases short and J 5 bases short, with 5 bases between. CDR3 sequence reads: CASTKTGELFF. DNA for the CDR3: TGCGCCAGCACTAAGACCGGGGAGCTGTTTTTT.

The CDR3 protein is CASSPESGGEQYF. The CDR3, as DNA: TGTGCCAGCAGCCCAGAATCAGGAGGGGAGCAGTACTTC. The chain employs TRBV7-9 and TRBJ2-5; D may be TRBD2 (6 bases). Trimming cost V 5 bases and J 11 bases, with 18 bases left between them. In germline, CDR1 is SEHNR, CDR2 FQNEAQ (reference sequence). CDR3 length equals 13 residues.